These 16 T cell receptor beta chains were all obtained from the same sample, sequenced in a study of vaccination and CD4 T cells after COVID-19. Sequenced with the Oncomine TCR Beta short-read assay was DNA taken from cultured CD4+ T cells. TCRdb recomputed calls from the PCR reads with MiXCR, one row per CDR3 protein. The top ten clones hold 3.5% to 6% of a sample with about 21,000 distinct CDR3 sequences, approximately 48% of them seen once. The antigens of these receptors remain unknown. Treatment noted: approximately 10-day PBMC culture with coronavirus spike peptide pools or control peptides (ViraFEST assay). Sequencing input: CD4+ T cells from blood, cultured in vitro. The receptors here all came from a human donor who had recovered from COVID-19.

The chain carries TRBV7-2 and TRBJ2-2; D perhaps matches TRBD2 (5 bases). Deletions cut 6 bases from V and 5 bases from J, with 19 bases between. Looked up from germline, CDR1 is SGHTA and CDR2 is FQGNSA. The CDR3 sequence is 16 residues long. CDR3 loop: CASRSTGLSGTGELFF. The CDR3 DNA reads TGTGCCAGCAGATCTACCGGGTTATCGGGGACCGGGGAGCTGTTTTTT.

The chain uses TRBV14 and TRBJ1-1; D call uncertain. V lost 4 bases, J lost 4 bases, and 16 bases lay in between. The CDR3 totals 15 residues. CDR1 is SGHDN and CDR2 is FVKESK in the germline V gene. DNA of the CDR3: TGTGCCAGCAGCCCCCACACCCCGCGGGTCACTGAAGCTTTCTTT. Encoded protein: CASSPHTPRVTEAFF.

The V call is TRBV6-1, the J call TRBJ1-6; 9 bases agree with TRBD1. Germline V gives CDR1 MNHNS, CDR2 SASEGT. CDR3 size: 16 residues. V trimming: 5 bases; J trimming: 5 bases; junction bases outside the gene matches: 7. The CDR3 sequence is CASSPMGQGNNSPLHF. For the CDR3, the DNA is TGTGCCAGCAGTCCCATGGGACAGGGCAATAATTCACCCCTCCACTTT.

The J gene is TRBJ1-2, the V gene TRBV7-3, with no clear D. This CDR3 region has 12 residues. Trimming took 5 bases from V and 4 from J, leaving 8 bases between them. Germline V gene data show CDR1 as SGHTA and CDR2 as FQGTGA. CDR3 coding DNA: TGTGCCAGCAGCCCTAACGGCTATGGCTACACCTTC. It translates to CASSPNGYGYTF.

The J gene is TRBJ1-1, the V gene TRBV30; 9 nucleotides match TRBD1. This CDR3 is built from 13 residues. The V gene end was trimmed by 4 bases and the J gene end by 1 base; junction bases not matched to a gene: 1. Looked up from germline, CDR1 is GTSNPN and CDR2 is SVGIG (reference sequence). The CDR3 sequence is CAWKTGGNTEAFF. The CDR3 nucleotides are TGTGCCTGGAAGACAGGGGGGAACACTGAAGCTTTCTTT.

This clonotype was observed a handful of times. The chain joins TRBV28 to TRBJ1-5; the D is unclear. Germline V gene lookup returns CDR1 MDHEN and CDR2 SYDVKM. V dropped 8 bases and J dropped 2 bases, with 16 bases sitting between them. The CDR3 is 15 residues long. The CDR3 DNA reads as TGTGCCAGCCGGAGGACCCATAGGGGCAATCAGCCCCAGCATTTT. Protein sequence: CASRRTHRGNQPQHF.

This sequence joins TRBV20-1 and TRBJ1-2; D perhaps matches TRBD1 (5 bases). There are 14 residues in the CDR3. V was clipped by 5 bases and J by 1 base, with 14 bases between them. The germline V gene has CDR1 DFQATT and CDR2 SNEGSKA (reference sequence). DNA of the CDR3: TGCAGTGCTCCTGACAGAGCTGGTAACTATGGCTACACCTTC. Translating it yields CSAPDRAGNYGYTF.

This clonotype was seen a handful of times. V gene TRBV6-2 or TRBV6-3 combines with J gene TRBJ2-7; D not certain. The germline CDR1 and CDR2 sequences are MNHEY and SVGEGT. The V gene lost 6 bases and the J gene lost 9 bases, with 18 bases spanning the gap. This CDR3 comprises 13 residues. The CDR3 spells CASSSPGLRAQYF. The CDR3 DNA is TGTGCCAGCAGCTCCCCTGGGTTACGAGCGCAGTACTTC.

This clonotype was seen once. The chain has TRBV7-8 and TRBJ2-2, with 7 bases matching TRBD1. Germline CDR1 reads SGHVS; CDR2 reads FQNEAQ. The ends lost 4 bases at V and 12 bases at J; junction bases unmatched: 8. The length of the CDR3 is 13 residues. The CDR3: CASSYRDRDKLFF. CDR3 bases: TGTGCCAGCAGCTACCGGGACAGAGATAAGCTGTTTTTT.

The CDR3, as DNA: TGCAGTGCTAGAACCGGCCTACCCGACCCCTCAAATGAGCAGTTCTTC. This codes for CSARTGLPDPSNEQFF. The chain combines TRBV20-1 with TRBJ2-1; D ambiguous. V lost 2 bases to trimming and J lost 7 bases, with 21 bases between them. CDR1 is DFQATT, CDR2 SNEGSKA, per germline (reference sequence). The CDR3 runs 16 residues.

The J gene is TRBJ1-2, the V gene TRBV27; 7 positions agree with TRBD1. V was clipped by 2 bases and J by 0 bases; unmatched bases: 0. Germline CDR1 is MNHEY and CDR2 is SMNVEV (reference sequence). The length of the CDR3 is 14 residues. CDR3 DNA sequence: TGTGCCAGCAGTTTAACAGGGGCTAACTATGGCTACACCTTC. As protein: CASSLTGANYGYTF.

The chain recombines TRBV6-2 or TRBV6-3 with TRBJ2-1; TRBD2 matches 11 bases. The CDR3 spans 18 residues. Germline-derived CDR1 and CDR2 are MNHEY and SVGEGT. V shed 4 bases and J 8 bases; nucleotides not matched to a gene: 16. CDR3 residues: CASSSHGLAGQQTHEQFF. As DNA, the CDR3 is TGTGCCAGCAGTTCCCACGGACTAGCGGGTCAGCAGACCCATGAGCAGTTCTTC.

The chain joins TRBV5-8 to TRBJ2-5; D is perhaps TRBD1 (6 bases). Germline V gene data show CDR1 as SGHTS and CDR2 as YDEGEE. V was shortened by 3 bases and J by 1 base, with 13 bases between the two germline ends. The CDR3 runs to 15 residues. The CDR3 DNA is TGTGCCAGCAGCTCGGGACACCTGCTCCAAGAGACCCAGTACTTC. It is translated as CASSSGHLLQETQYF.

This sequence joins TRBV11-2 and TRBJ1-2; 8 positions match TRBD1. V shed 4 bases, J shed 5 bases, and the junction held 6 bases outside the gene matches. The CDR3 is 14 residues long. Looked up from germline, CDR1 is SGHAT and CDR2 is FQNNGV. The CDR3 here is CASSYQGAVYGYTF. The CDR3 bases are TGTGCCAGCAGCTACCAGGGGGCGGTGTATGGCTACACCTTC. Full variable domain (remainder filled in from reference TRBV11-2 and TRBJ1-2): EAGVAQSPRYKIIEKRQSVAFWCNPISGHATLYWYQQILGQGPKLLIQFQNNGVVDDSQLPKDRFSAERLKGVDSTLKIQPAKLEDSAVYLCASSYQGAVYGYTFGSGTRLTVV.

J is TRBJ1-2 and V is TRBV6-1, with 10 bases fitting TRBD1. Trimming removed 4 bases from V and 5 bases from J; junction bases left unmatched: 4. Germline V gene sequence: CDR1 MNHNS, CDR2 SASEGT. The CDR3 consists of 14 residues. The CDR3 coding sequence is TGTGCCAGCAGTGTCGGACAGGGGGGGTATGGCTACACCTTC. This sequence encodes CASSVGQGGYGYTF.

The chain carries TRBV27 and TRBJ2-7, with 7 bases lining up with TRBD2. Germline values: CDR1 MNHEY, CDR2 SMNVEV (reference sequence). The ends lost 5 bases at V and 5 bases at J; junction bases unmatched: 6. The length of the CDR3 is 13 residues. The CDR3 sequence: CASSPPGGNEQYF. CDR3 bases: TGTGCCAGCAGTCCTCCGGGAGGCAACGAGCAGTACTTC.